This T cell receptor (beta chain) is drawn from a study of CD8 T cells in Susac syndrome (dated by TCRdb to about 2019). As for the study more broadly: Of the Susac syndrome patients who were sequenced, over five had clinically active disease and 8 or 9 were in clinical remission. Susac syndrome patients were therapy-naive, on corticosteroids (some also receiving IVIg), or on IVIg alone at blood withdrawal. The study used repertoire sequencing to test whether antigen drove CD8+ T cell activation and differentiation in Susac syndrome. Overall study outcomes, separate from this receptor: In patients with Susac syndrome, the CD4+ T cell repertoire showed no detectable clonal expansion. The TCR sequencing and HLA analysis was acknowledged to have included a relatively small number of individuals.

On this clonotype: Its binding antigen is unknown. There are no base qualities to consult, and no much larger clone falls within one base.

High-throughput TCR beta sequencing profiled peripheral blood CD8+ and CD4+ T cells from healthy donors, Susac syndrome patients and multiple sclerosis patients. Recently defined diagnostic criteria for definite or probable disease were met by the Susac syndrome patients. Bulk CD8+ and CD4+ T cells were purified by magnetic negative isolation, while CD8+ TEMRA cells were enriched using FACS. Blood was drawn into EDTA tubes, processed within 24 hours, and PBMCs were isolated by density gradient centrifugation. PBMCs intended for TCR sequencing were cryopreserved in liquid nitrogen and were subsequently thawed in a 37 degrees C water bath. The sorted or isolated CD4+, CD8+ and CD8+ TEMRA cells had a purity of 90% or higher. RNA was extracted using the RNeasy kit, and 0.5 to 1 microgram was reverse transcribed with random hexamers. The immunoSEQ multiplex PCR assay, covering 54 Vbeta and 13 Jbeta segments, was used to amplify TCR beta CDR3 regions. PCR amplification bias was corrected by using a synthetic template baseline for primer optimization and computational correction. The paper's data handling went like this. Reads were annotated to V, D and J genes according to IMGT and were analyzed with immunoSEQ Analyzer, with only productive sequences retained. Clonality was computed as one minus Shannon entropy normalized by log2 of the number of productive unique sequences. For each patient and control, public and private clones were evaluated within the 100 most prevalent clones. Susac-specific clones were defined as absent from healthy and MS cohorts, 850 to 1,300 published viral clones and other ImmuneACCESS disease sequences. TCRdb reprocessing: public reads trimmed at Q25 with fastp, clones called with MiXCR, in-frame beta chains kept. Here each entry gathers all rows of one CDR3 protein and keeps the most common genes and DNA. The V and J calls, along with clone size, are taken from TCRdb and not from the paper's own processing. Within this sample are over 150,000 distinct CDR3 sequences, with over 90% of them counted one time only. The ten largest clones take up 0.099% of the sample.

Germline trimming amounts to 2 bases on V and 7 bases on J, with 8 as the count of junction bases outside the gene matches. The CDR3 holds 16 amino acids from the cysteine to the phenylalanine. The CDR3 DNA has 48 bases and is translated from base 1. The chain is made from TRBV12-3 or TRBV12-4 and TRBJ2-6; 7 middle bases align to TRBD2. The TCR originated in a human donor with Susac syndrome. The sample was CD4+ T cells from PBMCs. The base sequence is TGTGCCAGCAGTTTAAGGGAGGGACTGGGTGCCAACGTCCTGACTTTC. Translated, it reads CASSLREGLGANVLTF.